This TCR beta chain was sequenced for a study of blood T cells in healthy people across ages. A sample-barcoded 5' primer and a J-beta primer mix were used in a second PCR of roughly 7 to 11 cycles. Via MiXCR, TCRdb re-called the 5' RACE reads, giving one row per CDR3 protein. Among around 1,800,000 distinct CDR3 sequences listed, 30% to 40% were seen once. The ends were cut back, 4 bases at V and 2 bases at J, with 14 bases in the middle. CDR3 length equals 15 residues. The sequencing sample was made of blood. This clonotype was sampled from a human donor in good health. The chain carries TRBV12-3 or TRBV12-4 and TRBJ2-5, with D hard to call. The CDR3 nucleotides read TGTGCCAGCAGTTCCCTCTTTTCTGCTCAAGAGACCCAGTACTTC. Its translation is CASSSLFSAQETQYF.